These 25 T cell receptor beta chains were sequenced from one sample in a study of blood T cell repertoires in COVID-19. The repertoire was sequenced with immunoSEQ multiplex PCR; TCRdb's copy has only in-frame clones and lacks some. The table lists about 120,000 clones, 88% of them singletons, with about 1% in the top ten. The sequenced material came from peripheral blood. These receptors were obtained from a woman aged 45-65 years with active or convalescent COVID-19.

This clone occurred once. The V and J genes are TRBV4-2 and TRBJ2-7; TRBD1 agrees at 8 bases. V shed 4 bases and J 3 bases; nucleotides not matched to a gene: 11. The CDR3 has 16 amino acids. Germline lookup yields CDR1 LGHNA and CDR2 YNFKEQ. The CDR3 bases are TGTGCCAGCAGCCCCATCACGGGACAGGCTATCTACGAGCAGTACTTC. It translates to CASSPITGQAIYEQYF.

The chain joins TRBV2 to TRBJ2-7; 9 bases are shared with TRBD1. The ends lost 4 bases at V and 3 bases at J; junction bases unmatched: 4. The CDR3 is 14 residues long. Germline V gene sequence: CDR1 SNHLY, CDR2 FYNNEI. In nucleotides, the CDR3 is TGTGCCAGCAGTGGGGGACAGGGTAACTACGAGCAGTACTTC. This sequence encodes CASSGGQGNYEQYF.

The CDR3 here is CASSPGVTYEQYF. Written as DNA, the CDR3 is TGTGCCAGCTCCCCGGGGGTCACCTACGAGCAGTACTTC. V gene TRBV18 combines with J gene TRBJ2-7, with TRBD2 as a possible D gene (6 bases). V gave up 6 bases and J gave up 2 bases, with 11 bases separating them. Per the germline V gene, CDR1 is KGHSH and CDR2 is LQKENI. The CDR3 length is 13 residues.

The genes are TRBV15 and TRBJ2-5, with D unclear. Germline assignment: CDR1 LNHNV and CDR2 YYDKDF (reference sequence). V lost 0 bases to trimming and J lost 5 bases, with 10 bases between them. The CDR3 is made up of 14 amino acids. The CDR3 sequence: CATSRDPGTETQYF. In nucleotides, the CDR3 is TGTGCCACCAGCAGAGACCCGGGTACGGAGACCCAGTACTTC.

The genes are TRBV27 and TRBJ2-2; 7 bases are a match to TRBD1. Germline CDR1 is MNHEY and CDR2 is SMNVEV (reference sequence). CDR3 length: 17 amino acids. V lost 3 bases, J lost 0 bases, and 7 bases stayed unmatched. In nucleotides, the CDR3 is TGTGCCAGCAGTTTGTTCTCGGGGACAGCGAACACCGGGGAGCTGTTTTTT. The encoded protein is CASSLFSGTANTGELFF.

The CDR3 DNA reads as TGTGCCAGCAGCGTAGACGCCCAGGGCAATCAGCCCCAGCATTTT. Translating gives CASSVDAQGNQPQHF. This chain links TRBV9 with TRBJ1-5; the D is unclear. Germline loops: CDR1 SGDLS, CDR2 YYNGEE. V was clipped by 0 bases and J by 2 bases, with 9 bases between them. CDR3 size: 15 residues.

The J gene is TRBJ2-7, the V gene TRBV7-8; 7 positions match TRBD1. V gave up 5 bases and J gave up 0 bases; unmatched junction bases: 10. The CDR3 spans 16 residues. Germline V gene data show CDR1 as SGHVS and CDR2 as FQNEAQ. In DNA, the CDR3 is TGTGCCAGCAGCGAAGAACAGGGGATGGCCTCCTACGAGCAGTACTTC. Residues: CASSEEQGMASYEQYF.

This chain uses TRBV7-6 with TRBJ2-5, with 8 bases lining up with TRBD2. The CDR3 sequence is 15 residues long. V shed 2 bases and J 5 bases; nucleotides not matched to a gene: 7. CDR1 is SGHVS, CDR2 FNYEAQ, per germline. Here the CDR3 reads CASSLSGSSGETQYF. As DNA, the CDR3 is TGTGCCAGCAGCTTAAGCGGGAGTTCCGGGGAGACCCAGTACTTC.

The chain recombines TRBV18 with TRBJ1-4; D is ambiguous. V was clipped by 5 bases and J by 3 bases, with 10 bases between them. CDR3 length: 14 amino acids. The V gene's germline CDR1 is KGHSH and CDR2 LQKENI. In nucleotides, the CDR3 is TGTGCCAGCTCAGCGAGCCATTCTAATGAAAAACTGTTTTTT. This sequence encodes CASSASHSNEKLFF.

The J gene is TRBJ2-1, the V gene TRBV6-1; weak D call: TRBD1 (6 bases). Trimming removed 4 bases from V and 0 bases from J, with 22 bases in between. The CDR3 consists of 19 residues. CDR1 and CDR2 (germline): MNHNS, SASEGT. CDR3 loop: CASSGDEVTGISSYNEQFF. Written as DNA, the CDR3 is TGTGCCAGCAGTGGCGACGAAGTTACAGGGATAAGCTCCTACAATGAGCAGTTCTTC.

The CDR3 region has the DNA TGTGCCAGCAGTCCTGACAGCTCCTACGAGCAGTACTTC. Its protein is CASSPDSSYEQYF. This rearrangement joins TRBV11-1 to TRBJ2-7; D is possibly TRBD1 (5 bases). This CDR3 has 13 residues. CDR1 is SGHAT and CDR2 is FQDESV in the germline V gene (reference sequence). Trimming pared 6 bases from V and 0 bases from J, leaving 9 bases between.

This clone was counted a few times. This chain joins TRBV27 and TRBJ2-1; D perhaps matches TRBD1 (8 bases). The CDR3 has 14 amino acids. V lost 10 bases and J 9 bases, leaving 22 bases between the germline ends. The V gene's germline CDR1 is MNHEY and CDR2 SMNVEV (reference sequence). Written as DNA, the CDR3 is TGTGCCATCGAGACAGGACTAGGACAGGGTGAGCAGTTCTTC. The encoded protein is CAIETGLGQGEQFF.

The chain joins TRBV5-6 to TRBJ1-1, with D perhaps matching TRBD1 (6 bases). From germline, CDR1 is SGHDT and CDR2 YYEEEE. V lost 4 bases, J lost 7 bases, and 20 bases lay in between. The CDR3 runs 15 residues. The CDR3 is CASSAPGTPTGEAFF. Written as DNA, the CDR3 is TGTGCCAGCAGCGCGCCCGGGACACCCACGGGTGAAGCTTTCTTT.

Points on this clone: An end of the junction does not agree with germline; a read error may underlie this. The V gene is TRBV5-1, the J gene TRBJ2-1, with TRBD1 matching 9 bases. This CDR3 has 15 residues. Germline loops: CDR1 SGHRS, CDR2 YFSETQ. DNA for the CDR3: TGCGCCAGCAGCTTAACCGGGACAGGGTTCGATGAACAGTTCTTC. Translating it yields CASSLTGTGFDEQFF.

This chain joins TRBV6-5 and TRBJ2-3, with D perhaps matching TRBD2 (6 bases). The CDR3 has 15 residues. Germline CDR1 MNHEY, CDR2 SVGAGI. V gave up 6 bases and J gave up 6 bases, with 19 bases separating them. The CDR3 DNA reads TGTGCCAGCAGCCTACTGGGGGGAGACGAGGATACGCAGTATTTT. Encoded protein: CASSLLGGDEDTQYF.

The J gene is TRBJ1-3, the V gene TRBV7-2; no definite D call. Germline CDR1 SGHTA, CDR2 FQGNSA. The CDR3 spans 15 residues. V lost 5 bases and J lost 2, with 13 bases in between. The CDR3 nucleotides read TGTGCCAGCAGCCTATCCTCGGGGACTGGAAACACCATATATTTT. This codes for CASSLSSGTGNTIYF.

The chain employs TRBV28 and TRBJ1-3, with a weak D call TRBD1 (6 bases). Trimming removed 5 bases from V and 0 bases from J, with 14 bases in between. In germline, CDR1 is MDHEN, CDR2 SYDVKM. The CDR3 is made up of 16 amino acids. The CDR3 DNA reads TGTGCCAGCAGTGTTATCGGACAGTTCTCTGGAAACACCATATATTTT. Amino acids: CASSVIGQFSGNTIYF.

This clone has just a few counts. This chain connects TRBV30 to TRBJ1-4; no clear D gene. The germline gives CDR1 GTSNPN, CDR2 SVGIG (reference sequence). CDR3 size: 12 residues. The germline V and J ends were trimmed by 0 bases and 8 bases, with 7 bases remaining between them. CDR3 nucleotide sequence: TGTGCCTGGAGTGTATCCAGGGAAAAACTGTTTTTT. It is translated as CAWSVSREKLFF.

The rearrangement joins TRBV27 to TRBJ1-6, with D perhaps TRBD1 (5 bases). The length of the CDR3 is 20 residues. Germline loops: CDR1 MNHEY, CDR2 SMNVEV (reference sequence). V was pared by 5 bases and J by 1 base, with 24 bases between. The CDR3 DNA reads TGTGCCAGCAGTCCGACCCCCCCCCTAATGGGGGGATCCTATAATTCACCCCTCCACTTT. Translating gives CASSPTPPLMGGSYNSPLHF.

This sequence joins TRBV19 and TRBJ2-5; 7 bases match TRBD1. This CDR3 contains 15 residues. From germline, CDR1 is LNHDA and CDR2 SQIVND (reference sequence). V lost 3 bases to trimming and J lost 2 bases; unmatched junction nucleotides: 6. In nucleotides, the CDR3 is TGTGCCAGTAGTATCCAGGGACAGACACAAGAGACCCAGTACTTC. This codes for CASSIQGQTQETQYF.

The chain couples TRBV2 to TRBJ2-7, with a weak D call TRBD2 (6 bases). Trimming took off 1 base at V and 7 bases at J, with 11 bases between the two ends. The CDR3 extends over 13 amino acids. The germline V gene has CDR1 SNHLY and CDR2 FYNNEI. CDR3 nucleotides: TGTGCCAGCAGTGAAGACCCAGCGGGTGAGCAGTACTTC. Protein sequence: CASSEDPAGEQYF.

The rearrangement uses TRBV7-2 and TRBJ2-1; D gene uncertain. The germline gives CDR1 SGHTA, CDR2 FQGNSA. Trimming took off 1 base at V and 0 bases at J, with 13 bases between the two ends. The CDR3 is 17 amino acids. CDR3 nucleotides: TGTGCCAGCAGCTTAGGACGAGGCGGAGCCTCCTACAATGAGCAGTTCTTC. It specifies CASSLGRGGASYNEQFF.

The chain links TRBV29-1 to TRBJ2-7, with a weak D call TRBD2 (5 bases). With 4 bases removed from V and 4 bases from J, the gap between germline ends came to 11 bases. The germline CDR1 and CDR2 sequences are SQVTM and ANQGSEA. This CDR3 is 12 amino acids long. CDR3 loop: CSVAEGEYEQYF. CDR3 sequence (DNA): TGCAGCGTTGCTGAGGGAGAGTACGAGCAGTACTTC.

CDR3 nucleotides: TGCAGCGCCCGCGAAACAGCAGAGACCCAGTACTTC. Its protein is CSARETAETQYF. The chain recombines TRBV29-1 with TRBJ2-5; D uncertain. This CDR3 is 12 amino acids long. Trimming removed 7 bases from V and 4 bases from J, with 13 bases in between. Germline V gene data show CDR1 as SQVTM and CDR2 as ANQGSEA.

This clone was detected only a few times. This same CDR3 is encoded by further DNA sequences in the sample. This chain connects TRBV9 to TRBJ2-2; no clear D gene. Germline V CDR1 and CDR2: SGDLS, YYNGEE. This CDR3 spans 14 amino acids. The V end was cut by 0 bases, the J end by 1 base, with 4 bases between. CDR3 residues: CASSVAGNTGELFF. The CDR3 nucleotides are TGTGCCAGCAGCGTAGCAGGGAACACCGGGGAGCTGTTTTTT.